This entry describes one T cell receptor beta chain. Its antigen is as yet unknown. CDR3 length: 13 residues. The J segment lost 8 bases and the V segment lost 3 bases, leaving 2 bases of the junction unmatched. This sample was included in a study of identical twins. Study-wide points: A lower insertion count was a feature of abundant cord blood beta clonotypes, with no such feature in memory repertoires.

cDNA molecules carried unique molecular identifiers, and template switching added a universal primer site. One entry per CDR3 protein, called by TCRdb with MiXCR from the 5' RACE reads. The sample carries 600,000 to 800,000 distinct CDR3 sequences, 21% recorded once. These data were likewise used in another study, on T cells expressing NK-cell markers.

The chain combines TRBV12-3 or TRBV12-4 with TRBJ2-4; 9 bases align to TRBD1. This clonotype was obtained from a woman aged 18-35 years in good health. The material sequenced was PBMCs. The CDR3 region has the DNA TGTGCCAGCAGTTTGGGACAGGGTCACATTCAGTACTTC. This encodes CASSLGQGHIQYF.